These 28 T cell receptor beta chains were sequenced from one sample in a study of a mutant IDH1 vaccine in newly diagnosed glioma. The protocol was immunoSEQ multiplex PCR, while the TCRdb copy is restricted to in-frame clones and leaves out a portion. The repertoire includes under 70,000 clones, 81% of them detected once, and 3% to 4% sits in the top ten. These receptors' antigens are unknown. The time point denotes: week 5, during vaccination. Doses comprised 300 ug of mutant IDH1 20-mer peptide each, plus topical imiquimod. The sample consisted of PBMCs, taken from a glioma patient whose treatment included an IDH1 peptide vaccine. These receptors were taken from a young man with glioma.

The CDR3 DNA reads TGTGCCAGTAGTATAGATCTGTTCTCCCCTTCCTATGGCTACACCTTC. The encoded protein is CASSIDLFSPSYGYTF. V usage is TRBV19 and J usage is TRBJ1-2, with D hard to call. This CDR3 has 16 residues. The germline CDR1 and CDR2 sequences are LNHDA and SQIVND (reference sequence). Trimming took 0 bases from V and 4 from J, leaving 15 bases between them.

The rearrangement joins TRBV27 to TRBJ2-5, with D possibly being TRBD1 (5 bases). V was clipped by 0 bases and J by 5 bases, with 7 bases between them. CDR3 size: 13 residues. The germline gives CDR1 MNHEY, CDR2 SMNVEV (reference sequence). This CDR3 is CASSLSGVETQYF. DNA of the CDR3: TGTGCCAGCAGTTTATCAGGGGTGGAGACCCAGTACTTC.

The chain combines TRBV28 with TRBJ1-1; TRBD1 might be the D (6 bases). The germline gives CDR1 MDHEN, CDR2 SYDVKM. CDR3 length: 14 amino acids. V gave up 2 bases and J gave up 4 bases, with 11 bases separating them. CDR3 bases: TGTGCCAGCAGTTTACGGGGGGCGGCCACTGAAGCTTTCTTT. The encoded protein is CASSLRGAATEAFF.

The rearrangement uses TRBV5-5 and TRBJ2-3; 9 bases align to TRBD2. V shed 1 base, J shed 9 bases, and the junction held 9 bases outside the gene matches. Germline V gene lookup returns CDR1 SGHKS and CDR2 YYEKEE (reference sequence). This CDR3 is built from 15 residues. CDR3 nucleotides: TGTGCCAGCAGCTTGCGGCGGGGGGGCGCAAGGACGCAGTATTTT. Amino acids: CASSLRRGGARTQYF.

Here the CDR3 reads CASSPDRPEREQYF. The CDR3 DNA follows: TGCGCCAGCAGCCCGGACAGGCCAGAGAGGGAGCAGTACTTC. The chain links TRBV5-1 to TRBJ2-7; TRBD1 matches 7 bases. V lost 4 bases, J lost 7 bases, and 11 bases stayed unmatched. There are 14 residues in the CDR3. Germline V CDR1 and CDR2: SGHRS, YFSETQ.

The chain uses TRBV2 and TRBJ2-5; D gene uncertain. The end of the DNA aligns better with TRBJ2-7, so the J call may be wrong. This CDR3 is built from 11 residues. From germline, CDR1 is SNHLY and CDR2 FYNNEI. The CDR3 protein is CASSEDFEQYF. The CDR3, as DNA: TGTGCCAGCAGTGAAGATTTCGAGCAGTACTTC.

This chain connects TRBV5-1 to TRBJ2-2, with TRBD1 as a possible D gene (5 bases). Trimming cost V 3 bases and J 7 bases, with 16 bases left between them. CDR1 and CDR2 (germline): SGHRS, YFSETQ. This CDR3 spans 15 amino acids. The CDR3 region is CASSSYWGLGGELFF. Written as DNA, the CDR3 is TGCGCCAGCAGCTCCTATTGGGGCTTGGGCGGGGAGCTGTTTTTT.

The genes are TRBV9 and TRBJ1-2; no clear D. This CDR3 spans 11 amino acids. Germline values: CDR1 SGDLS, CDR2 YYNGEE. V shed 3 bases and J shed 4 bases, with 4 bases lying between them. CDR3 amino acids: CASSDSYGYTF. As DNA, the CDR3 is TGTGCCAGCAGCGACAGCTATGGCTACACCTTC.

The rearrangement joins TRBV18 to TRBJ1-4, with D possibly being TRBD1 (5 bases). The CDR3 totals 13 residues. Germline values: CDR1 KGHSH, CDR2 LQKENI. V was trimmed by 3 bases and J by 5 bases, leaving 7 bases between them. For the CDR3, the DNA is TGTGCCAGCTCACCCCAGGGAAATGAAAAACTGTTTTTT. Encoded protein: CASSPQGNEKLFF. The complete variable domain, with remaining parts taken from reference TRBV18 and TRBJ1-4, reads NAGVMQNPRHLVRRRGQEARLRCSPMKGHSHVYWYRQLPEEGLKFMVYLQKENIIDESGMPKERFSAEFPKEGPSILRIQQVVRGDSAAYFCASSPQGNEKLFFGSGTQLSVL.

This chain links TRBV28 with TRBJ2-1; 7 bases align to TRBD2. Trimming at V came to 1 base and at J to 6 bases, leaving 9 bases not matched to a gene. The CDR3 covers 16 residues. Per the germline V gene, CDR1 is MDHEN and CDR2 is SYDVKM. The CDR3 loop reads CASSLLGSGVSNEQFF. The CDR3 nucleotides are TGTGCCAGCAGTTTATTAGGGAGCGGGGTTAGCAATGAGCAGTTCTTC.

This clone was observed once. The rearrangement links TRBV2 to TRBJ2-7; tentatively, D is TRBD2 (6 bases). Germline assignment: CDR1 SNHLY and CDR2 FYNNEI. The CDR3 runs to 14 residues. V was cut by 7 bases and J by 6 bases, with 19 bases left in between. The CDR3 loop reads CASMRDRGYGEQYF. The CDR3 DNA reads TGTGCCAGCATGCGGGACCGAGGGTACGGCGAGCAGTACTTC. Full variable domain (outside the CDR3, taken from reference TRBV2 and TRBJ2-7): EPEVTQTPSHQVTQMGQEVILRCVPISNHLYFYWYRQILGQKVEFLVSFYNNEISEKSEIFDDQFSVERPDGSNFTLKIRSTKLEDSAMYFCASMRDRGYGEQYFGPGTRLTVT.

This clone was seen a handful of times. Here the CDR3 DNA reads TGTGCCAGCAGCCGGGACAGCGGCTATGGCTACACCTTC. This encodes CASSRDSGYGYTF. The chain uses TRBV6-5 and TRBJ1-2; 7 nucleotides line up with TRBD1. The CDR3 contains 13 residues. V dropped 6 bases and J dropped 4; count of bases not matched to a gene: 5. Germline assignment: CDR1 MNHEY and CDR2 SVGAGI.

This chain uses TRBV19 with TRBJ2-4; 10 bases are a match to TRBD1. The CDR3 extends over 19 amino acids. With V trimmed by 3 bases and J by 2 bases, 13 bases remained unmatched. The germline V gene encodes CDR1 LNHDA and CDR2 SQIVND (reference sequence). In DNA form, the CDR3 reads TGTGCCAGTAGTATTTCGGGACAGGGGCGGGGAATACCCAAAAACATTCAGTACTTC. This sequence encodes CASSISGQGRGIPKNIQYF.

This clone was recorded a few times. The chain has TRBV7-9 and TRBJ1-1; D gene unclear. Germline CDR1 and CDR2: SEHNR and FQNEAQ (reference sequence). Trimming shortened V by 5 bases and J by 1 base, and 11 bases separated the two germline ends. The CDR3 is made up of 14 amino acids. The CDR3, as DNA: TGTGCCAGCAGCCCACCGCGGGCGAACACTGAAGCTTTCTTT. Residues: CASSPPRANTEAFF.

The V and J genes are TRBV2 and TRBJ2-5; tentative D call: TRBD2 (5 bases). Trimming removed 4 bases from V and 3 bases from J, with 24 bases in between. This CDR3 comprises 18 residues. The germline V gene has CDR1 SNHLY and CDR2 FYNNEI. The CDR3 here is CASSANLRVATQEETQYF. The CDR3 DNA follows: TGTGCCAGCAGTGCTAACTTGCGGGTAGCCACCCAAGAAGAGACCCAGTACTTC.

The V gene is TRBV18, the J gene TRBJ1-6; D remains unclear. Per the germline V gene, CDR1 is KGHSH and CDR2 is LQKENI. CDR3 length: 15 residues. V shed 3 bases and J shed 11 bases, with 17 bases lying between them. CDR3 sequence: CASSPTGTSRAPLHF. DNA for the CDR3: TGTGCCAGCTCACCTACGGGAACCTCTCGCGCACCCCTCCACTTT.

CDR3 bases: TGTGCCAGCAGTAGACGGGACTCCCAAGAGACCCAGTACTTC. Residues: CASSRRDSQETQYF. This rearrangement joins TRBV27 to TRBJ2-5, with a possible D match to TRBD2 (6 bases). Germline V gene lookup returns CDR1 MNHEY and CDR2 SMNVEV (reference sequence). CDR3 length: 14 amino acids. V lost 5 bases and J lost 1, with 11 bases in between.

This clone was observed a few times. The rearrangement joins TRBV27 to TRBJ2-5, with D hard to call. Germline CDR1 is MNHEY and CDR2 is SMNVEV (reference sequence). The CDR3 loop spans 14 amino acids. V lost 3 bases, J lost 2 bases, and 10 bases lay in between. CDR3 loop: CASSFGPNQETQYF. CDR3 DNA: TGTGCCAGCAGTTTTGGACCTAATCAAGAGACCCAGTACTTC.

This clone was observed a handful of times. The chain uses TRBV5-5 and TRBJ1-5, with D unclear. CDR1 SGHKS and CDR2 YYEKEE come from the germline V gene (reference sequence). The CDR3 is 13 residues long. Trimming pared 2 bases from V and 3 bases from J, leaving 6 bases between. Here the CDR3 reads CASSFGFNQPQHF. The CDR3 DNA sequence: TGTGCCAGCAGCTTTGGATTCAATCAGCCCCAGCATTTT.

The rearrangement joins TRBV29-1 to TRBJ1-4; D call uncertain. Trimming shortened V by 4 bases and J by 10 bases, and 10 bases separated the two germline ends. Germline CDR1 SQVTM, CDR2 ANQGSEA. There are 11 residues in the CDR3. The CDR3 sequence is CSVVGGGKLFF. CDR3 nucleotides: TGCAGCGTTGTAGGCGGAGGAAAACTGTTTTTT.

CDR3 sequence reads: CASSRDSGGVGELFF. CDR3 coding DNA: TGTGCCAGCAGTCGGGATAGCGGGGGAGTCGGGGAGCTGTTTTTT. The V gene is TRBV4-2, the J gene TRBJ2-2, with 9 nucleotides matching TRBD2. Germline loops: CDR1 LGHNA, CDR2 YNFKEQ. The CDR3 covers 15 residues. V was pared by 6 bases and J by 7 bases, with 9 bases of the junction left unmatched.

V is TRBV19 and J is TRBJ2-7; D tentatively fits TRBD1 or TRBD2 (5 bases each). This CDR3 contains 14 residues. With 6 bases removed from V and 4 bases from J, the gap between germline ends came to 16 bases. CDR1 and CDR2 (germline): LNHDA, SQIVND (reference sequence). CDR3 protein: CASSFRDLGYEQYF. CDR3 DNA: TGTGCCAGTAGCTTCCGGGACCTAGGTTACGAGCAGTACTTC.

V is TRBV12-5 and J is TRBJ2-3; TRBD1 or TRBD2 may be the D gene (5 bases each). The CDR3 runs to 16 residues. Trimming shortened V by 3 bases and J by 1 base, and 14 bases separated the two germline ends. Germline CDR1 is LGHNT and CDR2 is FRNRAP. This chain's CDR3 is CASGLTEGYGTDTQYF. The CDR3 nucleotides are TGTGCTAGTGGTTTAACCGAGGGGTACGGCACAGATACGCAGTATTTT.

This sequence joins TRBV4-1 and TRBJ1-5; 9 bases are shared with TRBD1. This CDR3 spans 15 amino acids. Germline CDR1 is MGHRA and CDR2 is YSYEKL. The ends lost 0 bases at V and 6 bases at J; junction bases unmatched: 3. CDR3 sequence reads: CASSQEGTGSQPQHF. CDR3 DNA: TGCGCCAGCAGCCAAGAAGGGACAGGGTCTCAGCCCCAGCATTTT.

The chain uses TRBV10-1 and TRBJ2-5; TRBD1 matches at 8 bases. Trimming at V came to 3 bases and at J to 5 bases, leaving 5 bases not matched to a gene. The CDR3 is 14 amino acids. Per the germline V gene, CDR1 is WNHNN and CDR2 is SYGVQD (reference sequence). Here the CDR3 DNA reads TGCGCCAGCAGTGATTCCAGGGGGCTGGAGACCCAGTACTTC. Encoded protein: CASSDSRGLETQYF.

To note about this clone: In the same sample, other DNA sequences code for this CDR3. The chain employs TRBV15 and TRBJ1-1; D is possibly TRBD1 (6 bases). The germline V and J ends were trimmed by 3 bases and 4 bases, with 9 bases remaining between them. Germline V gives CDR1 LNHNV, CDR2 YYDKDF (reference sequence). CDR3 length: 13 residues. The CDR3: CATSSGTFTEAFF. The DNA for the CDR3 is TGTGCCACCAGCAGCGGGACATTCACTGAAGCTTTCTTT.

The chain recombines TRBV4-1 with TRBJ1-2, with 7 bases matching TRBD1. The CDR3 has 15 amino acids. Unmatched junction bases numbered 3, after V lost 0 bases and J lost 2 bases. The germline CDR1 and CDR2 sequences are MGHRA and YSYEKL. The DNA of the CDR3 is TGCGCCAGCAGCCAAGATCAGGGGGGGAACTATGGCTACACCTTC. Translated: CASSQDQGGNYGYTF.

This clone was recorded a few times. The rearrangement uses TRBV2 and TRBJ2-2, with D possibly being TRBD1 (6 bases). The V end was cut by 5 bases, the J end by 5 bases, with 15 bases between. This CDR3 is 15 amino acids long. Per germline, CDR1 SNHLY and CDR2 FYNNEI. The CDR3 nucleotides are TGTGCCAGCAGTCCACAGGGTTGGAGTACCGGGGAGCTGTTTTTT. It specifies CASSPQGWSTGELFF.